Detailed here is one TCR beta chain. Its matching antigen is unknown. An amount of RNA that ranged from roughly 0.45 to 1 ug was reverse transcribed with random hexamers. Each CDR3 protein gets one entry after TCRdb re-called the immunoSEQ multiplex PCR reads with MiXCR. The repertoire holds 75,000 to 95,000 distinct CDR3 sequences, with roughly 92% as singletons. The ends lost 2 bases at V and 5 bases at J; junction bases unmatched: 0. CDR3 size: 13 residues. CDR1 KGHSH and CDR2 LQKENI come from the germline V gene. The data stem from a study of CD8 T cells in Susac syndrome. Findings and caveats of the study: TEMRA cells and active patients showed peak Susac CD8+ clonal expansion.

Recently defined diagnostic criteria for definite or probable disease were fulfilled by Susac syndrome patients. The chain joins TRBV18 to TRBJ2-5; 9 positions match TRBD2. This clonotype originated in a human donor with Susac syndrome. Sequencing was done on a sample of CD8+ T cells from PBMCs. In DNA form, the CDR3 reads TGTGCCAGCTCACCAGGACTAGCGGAGACCCAGTACTTC. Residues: CASSPGLAETQYF.